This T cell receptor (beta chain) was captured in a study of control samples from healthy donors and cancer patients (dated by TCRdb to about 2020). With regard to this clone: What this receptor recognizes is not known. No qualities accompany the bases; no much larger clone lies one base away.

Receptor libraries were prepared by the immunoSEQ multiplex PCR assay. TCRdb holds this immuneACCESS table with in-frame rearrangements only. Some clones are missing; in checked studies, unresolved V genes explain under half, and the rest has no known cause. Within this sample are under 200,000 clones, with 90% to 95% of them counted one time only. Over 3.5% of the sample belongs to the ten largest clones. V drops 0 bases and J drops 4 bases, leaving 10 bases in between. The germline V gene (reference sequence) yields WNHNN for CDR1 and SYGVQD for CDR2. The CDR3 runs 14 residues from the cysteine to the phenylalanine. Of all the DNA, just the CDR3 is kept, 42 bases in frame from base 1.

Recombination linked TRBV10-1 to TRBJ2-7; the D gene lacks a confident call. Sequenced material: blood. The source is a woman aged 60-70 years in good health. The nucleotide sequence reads TGCGCCAGCAGTGAGTCTTCCTTAATATACGAGCAGTACTTC. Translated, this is CASSESSLIYEQYF.